The rows below give T cell receptor beta chains drawn from one sample of a study of control samples from healthy donors and cancer patients. Assay used: immunoSEQ multiplex PCR; TCRdb lists only in-frame clones, some missing. The sample lists tens of thousands of clones, about 87% occurring once. Sequencing was carried out using blood. Source of these receptors: a woman aged 70 to 79 in good health. Each CDR3 is given with its conserved first and last residue. D genes are given only for firm matches.

>NA|TRBJ1-4|TRBV5-1
CASSLGRTTNEKLFF
>NA|TRBJ1-1|TRBV7-3
CASSSTRDTEAFF
>TRBD1|TRBJ1-2|TRBV12-3/TRBV12-4
CASSSTGARYTF
>NA|TRBJ1-3|TRBV30
CAWEGQRGNTIYF
>NA|TRBJ2-3|TRBV6-2/TRBV6-3
CASSPLGLNTQYF
>NA|TRBJ2-1|TRBV2
CASTLTDMGNEQFF
>TRBD1|TRBJ1-5|TRBV3-1/TRBV3-2
CASSQTMGQGTQPQHF
>TRBD1|TRBJ1-5|TRBV19
CASSRDRETMGNQPQHF
>TRBD1|TRBJ2-7|TRBV29-1
CSAEGTGAGEQYF
>NA|TRBJ1-4|TRBV2
CASAGTMGSNEKLFF
>TRBD1|TRBJ2-1|TRBV29-1
CSVEGRQGLGANEQFF
>TRBD2|TRBJ2-5|TRBV19
CASSSAGLAPETQYF
>NA|TRBJ2-2|TRBV10-3
CAISGVNTGELFF
>NA|TRBJ1-1|TRBV5-1
CASSLRGNTEAFF
>NA|TRBJ2-3|TRBV5-5
CASTPDGHPSTDTQYF
>TRBD1|TRBJ1-1|TRBV5-6
CASSSPVGQGRGTEAFF
>NA|TRBJ1-6|TRBV20-1
CSARAGDPLHF
>NA|TRBJ1-1|TRBV29-1
CSVNNLNTEAFF
>NA|TRBJ1-1|TRBV3-1/TRBV3-2
CASSQGGNTEAFF
>NA|TRBJ1-6|TRBV5-4
CASRPTGYPNSPLHF
>TRBD2|TRBJ2-2|TRBV3-1/TRBV3-2
CASSRGTSLYTGELFF
>TRBD1|TRBJ1-1|TRBV18
CASSRKGLGQGNTEAFF